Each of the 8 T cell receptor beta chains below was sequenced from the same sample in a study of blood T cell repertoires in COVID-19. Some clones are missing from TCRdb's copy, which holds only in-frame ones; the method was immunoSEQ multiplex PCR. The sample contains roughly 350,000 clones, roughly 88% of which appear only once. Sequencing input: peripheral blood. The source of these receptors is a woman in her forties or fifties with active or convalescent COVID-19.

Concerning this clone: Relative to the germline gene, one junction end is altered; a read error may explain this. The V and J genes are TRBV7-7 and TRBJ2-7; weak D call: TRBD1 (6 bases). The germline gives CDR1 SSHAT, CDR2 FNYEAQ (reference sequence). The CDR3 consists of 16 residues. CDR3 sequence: CASSLFPTGKESEQYF. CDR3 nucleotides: TGTGCTAGCAGCTTATTTCCTACAGGGAAAGAGTCCGAGCAGTACTTC.

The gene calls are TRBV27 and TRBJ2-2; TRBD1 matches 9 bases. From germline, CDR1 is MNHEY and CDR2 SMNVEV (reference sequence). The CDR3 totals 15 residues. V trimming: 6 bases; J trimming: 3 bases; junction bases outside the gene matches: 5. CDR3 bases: TGTGCCAGCAGCAGGGACAGGGAGGACACCGGGGAGCTGTTTTTT. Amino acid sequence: CASSRDREDTGELFF.

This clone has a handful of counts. The CDR3 region is CATSREATGELFF. The CDR3 bases are TGTGCCACCAGCAGAGAGGCCACCGGGGAGCTGTTTTTT. J is TRBJ2-2 and V is TRBV15; D not resolved. The length of the CDR3 is 13 residues. V was shortened by 0 bases and J by 4 bases, with 3 bases between the two germline ends. Germline assignment: CDR1 LNHNV and CDR2 YYDKDF (reference sequence).

CDR3 residues: CASSRGGYMNTEAFF. The CDR3 nucleotides read TGTGCCAGCAGCCGCGGGGGGTACATGAACACTGAAGCTTTCTTT. The V and J genes are TRBV6-5 and TRBJ1-1; possible D gene TRBD1, 5 bases. The CDR3 loop spans 15 amino acids. CDR1 MNHEY and CDR2 SVGAGI come from the germline V gene. V was clipped by 6 bases and J by 0 bases, with 14 bases between them.

CDR3 DNA sequence: TGTGCCAGCACCCTAGAAGGACCGGGAGAAGCTTTCTTT. This encodes CASTLEGPGEAFF. V and J are TRBV7-9 and TRBJ1-1; D call uncertain. The CDR3 loop spans 13 amino acids. From germline, CDR1 is SEHNR and CDR2 FQNEAQ (reference sequence). The ends were cut back, 7 bases at V and 8 bases at J, with 17 bases in the middle.

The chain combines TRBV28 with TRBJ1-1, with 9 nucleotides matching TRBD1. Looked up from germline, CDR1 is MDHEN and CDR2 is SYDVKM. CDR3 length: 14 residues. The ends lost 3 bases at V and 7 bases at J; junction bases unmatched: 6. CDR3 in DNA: TGTGCCAGCAGTTTCACATCGACAGGGGGTGAAGCTTTCTTT. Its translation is CASSFTSTGGEAFF.

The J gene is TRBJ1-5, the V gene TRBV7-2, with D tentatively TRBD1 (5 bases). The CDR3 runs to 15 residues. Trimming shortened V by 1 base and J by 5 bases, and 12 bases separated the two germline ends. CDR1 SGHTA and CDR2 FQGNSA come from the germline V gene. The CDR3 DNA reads TGTGCCAGCAGCTTAGGGACTCGGGGGTATCAGCCCCAGCATTTT. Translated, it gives CASSLGTRGYQPQHF. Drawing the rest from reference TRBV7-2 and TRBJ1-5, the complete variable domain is GAGVSQSPSNKVTEKGKDVELRCDPISGHTALYWYRQSLGQGLEFLIYFQGNSAPDKSGLPSDRFSAERTGGSVSTLTIQRTQQEDSAVYLCASSLGTRGYQPQHFGDGTRLSIL.

The CDR3, as DNA: TGTGCCAGCAGGCAGGGCGAATATAATTCACCCCTCCACTTT. This sequence encodes CASRQGEYNSPLHF. This chain joins TRBV5-4 and TRBJ1-6; TRBD1 is a possible D gene (5 bases). The CDR3 covers 14 residues. V was cut by 5 bases and J by 4 bases, with 10 bases left in between. Germline CDR1 and CDR2: SGHNT and YYREEE (reference sequence).